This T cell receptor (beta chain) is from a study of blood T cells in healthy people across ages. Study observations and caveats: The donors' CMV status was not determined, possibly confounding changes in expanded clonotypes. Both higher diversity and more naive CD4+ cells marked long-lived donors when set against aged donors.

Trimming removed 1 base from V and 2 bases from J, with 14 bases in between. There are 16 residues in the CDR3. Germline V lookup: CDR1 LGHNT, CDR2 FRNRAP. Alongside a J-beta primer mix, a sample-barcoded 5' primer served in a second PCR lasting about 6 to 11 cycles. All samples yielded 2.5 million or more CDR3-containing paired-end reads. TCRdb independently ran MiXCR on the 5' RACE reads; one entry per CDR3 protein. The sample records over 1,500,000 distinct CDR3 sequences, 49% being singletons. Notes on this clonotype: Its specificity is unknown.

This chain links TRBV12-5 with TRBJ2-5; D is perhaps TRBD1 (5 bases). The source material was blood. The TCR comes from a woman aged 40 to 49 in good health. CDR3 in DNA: TGTGCTAGTGGTTTGGCACAGGTATTCATACAAGAGACCCAGTACTTC. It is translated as CASGLAQVFIQETQYF.